These T cell receptor beta chains were read from a single sample in a study of Graves' ophthalmopathy and Graves' hyperthyroidism. TCRdb passed the multiplex PCR reads through MiXCR, listing each CDR3 protein once. The data show 300,000 to 350,000 distinct CDR3 sequences, roughly 15% seen once. Sequencing was carried out using peripheral blood. The origin of the receptors is an adult man with Graves' ophthalmopathy. Each CDR3 is given with its conserved first and last residue. The D gene is left open where the match is weak. A row's size may be missing; if present it is once, few, many or a size class.

len	v_gene	j_gene	abundance	d_gene	CDR3aa	CDR3nt
12	TRBV20-1	TRBJ1-2	many	TRBD1	CSASDRGLGYTF	TGCAGTGCTAGTGACAGGGGGCTTGGCTACACCTTC
16	TRBV6-1	TRBJ2-7	-	TRBD1	CASSKGQAPTTHEQYF	TGTGCCAGCAGTAAAGGACAGGCCCCAACCACCCACGAGCAGTACTTC
15	TRBV18	TRBJ1-6	few	-	CASSVQETGDSPLHF	TGTGCCAGCTCAGTTCAGGAGACTGGGGATTCACCCCTCCACTTT
14	TRBV2	TRBJ1-1	many	-	CASSIGTMNTEAFF	TGTGCCAGCAGTATTGGCACCATGAACACTGAAGCTTTCTTT
14	TRBV12-3/TRBV12-4	TRBJ1-1	-	-	CASSLRGQNTEAFF	TGTGCCAGCAGTTTGCGGGGGCAGAACACTGAAGCTTTCTTT
15	TRBV7-9	TRBJ2-5	-	-	CASSFPSGGRETQYF	TGTGCCAGCAGCTTTCCCTCCGGGGGGCGGGAGACCCAGTACTTC
14	TRBV5-8	TRBJ1-1	many	-	CASSLASLNTEAFF	TGTGCCAGCAGCTTGGCCAGCCTGAACACTGAAGCTTTCTTT
15	TRBV7-2	TRBJ2-2	many	-	CASSLYRVNTGELFF	TGTGCCAGCAGCTTATACAGGGTGAACACCGGGGAGCTGTTTTTT
13	TRBV6-2/TRBV6-3	TRBJ1-2	many	-	CASTKRGADGYTF	TGTGCCAGCACCAAGAGGGGAGCGGATGGCTACACCTTC
14	TRBV28	TRBJ1-1	many	-	CASSSRRKNTEAFF	TGTGCCAGCAGTTCCCGGCGGAAAAACACTGAAGCTTTCTTT
15	TRBV12-3/TRBV12-4	TRBJ2-7	many	-	CASSLDPSLAYEQYF	TGTGCCAGCAGTTTAGATCCTAGCCTGGCCTACGAGCAGTACTTC
14	TRBV19	TRBJ1-1	many	TRBD1	CASSYRGSNTEAFF	TGTGCCAGTAGTTACAGGGGCTCGAACACTGAAGCTTTCTTT
16	TRBV3-1	TRBJ1-6	many	TRBD1	CASSHAGQVDNSPLHF	TGTGCCAGCAGCCACGCGGGACAGGTCGATAATTCACCCCTCCACTTT
19	TRBV12-3/TRBV12-4	TRBJ2-7	many	TRBD2	CASSFGGEGGREGSYEQYF	TGTGCCAGCAGTTTCGGCGGGGAGGGGGGACGGGAGGGTTCGTACGAGCAGTACTTC
12	TRBV29-1	TRBJ2-5	many	-	CSVASPQETQYF	TGCAGCGTTGCGTCCCCTCAAGAGACCCAGTACTTC
16	TRBV15	TRBJ2-7	many	TRBD2	CATSSTLAGETYEQYF	TGTGCCACCAGCAGCACCCTAGCGGGGGAAACTTACGAGCAGTACTTC
15	TRBV11-3	TRBJ2-2	many	-	CASSSNRGGTGELFF	TGTGCCAGCAGCTCTAACAGGGGGGGCACCGGGGAGCTGTTTTTT
15	TRBV4-1	TRBJ2-7	many	-	CASSQEQGETYEQYF	TGCGCCAGCAGCCAAGAGCAGGGAGAAACCTACGAGCAGTACTTC
16	TRBV19	TRBJ2-5	many	-	CASSIRSSALQETQYF	TGTGCCAGTAGTATCCGCAGTAGCGCCCTTCAAGAGACCCAGTACTTC
12	TRBV12-3/TRBV12-4	TRBJ2-7	few	-	CASSLELHEQYF	TGTGCCAGCAGTTTAGAACTACACGAGCAGTACTTC
15	TRBV5-1	TRBJ2-7	many	TRBD2	CASSAGLAGLNEQYF	TGCGCCAGCAGCGCCGGACTAGCGGGATTGAACGAGCAGTACTTC
17	TRBV6-2/TRBV6-3	TRBJ1-5	many	-	CASSSSGRGGGNQPQHF	TGTGCCAGCAGTTCGTCCGGTAGGGGGGGTGGGAATCAGCCCCAGCATTTT
14	TRBV7-2	TRBJ2-7	many	-	CASSPSAKIYEQYF	TGTGCCAGCAGCCCTAGCGCAAAGATCTACGAGCAGTACTTC
15	TRBV7-2	TRBJ2-5	-	-	CASSLVGQIQETQYF	TGTGCCAGCAGCTTAGTGGGTCAGATCCAAGAGACCCAGTACTTC